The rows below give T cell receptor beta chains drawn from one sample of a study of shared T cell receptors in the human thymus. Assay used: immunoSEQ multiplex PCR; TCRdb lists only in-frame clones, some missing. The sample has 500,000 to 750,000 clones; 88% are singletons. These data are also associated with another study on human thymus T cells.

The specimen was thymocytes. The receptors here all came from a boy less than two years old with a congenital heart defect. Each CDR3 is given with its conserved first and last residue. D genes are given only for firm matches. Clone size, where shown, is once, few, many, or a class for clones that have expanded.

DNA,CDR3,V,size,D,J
TGTGCCAGCAGCCCCACAGGGATGAACTATGGCTACACCTTC,CASSPTGMNYGYTF,TRBV7-9,.,.,TRBJ1-2
TGTGCCAGTAGTCTAGGTCCGAGCTCCTACGAGCAGTACTTC,CASSLGPSSYEQYF,TRBV19,.,.,TRBJ2-7
TGTGCCTGGAGTGTACCGGAAATTAACGGGAAAAAGACAGATACGCAGTATTTT,CAWSVPEINGKKTDTQYF,TRBV30,.,.,TRBJ2-3
TGTGCCAGCAGTCTCAGGGGCCGAAACACCGGGGAGCTGTTTTTT,CASSLRGRNTGELFF,TRBV11-3,.,.,TRBJ2-2
TGTGCCTGGAGTGAAGACGGCGGGACCACGGGGAGCGACACCTTC,CAWSEDGGTTGSDTF,TRBV30,.,.,TRBJ1-2
TGCGCCAGCAGCTTGGGGCGGGAGAGAGGAGATACGCAGTATTTT,CASSLGRERGDTQYF,TRBV5-1,.,TRBD2,TRBJ2-3
TGCGCCAGCAGCTTGGGACGCCGGGGACAGATCTACGAGCAGTACTTC,CASSLGRRGQIYEQYF,TRBV5-1,.,TRBD1,TRBJ2-7
TGTGCCAGCAGCCCAGACAGGGGAAATAATAACTATGGCTACACCTTC,CASSPDRGNNNYGYTF,TRBV11-2,.,TRBD1,TRBJ1-2
TGTGCCAGCAGCGGTAACGGCCAGGGGGGCCACGAGCAGTACTTC,CASSGNGQGGHEQYF,TRBV7-9,.,.,TRBJ2-7
TGTGCCAGCAGCCGCCGTAGCGGGAGTTTCTCCGGGGAGCTGTTTTTT,CASSRRSGSFSGELFF,TRBV14,.,TRBD2,TRBJ2-2
TGCGCCAGCAGCCAAGATGGGGAGGGACAGGGTAACACCGGGGAGCTGTTTTTT,CASSQDGEGQGNTGELFF,TRBV4-1,.,TRBD1,TRBJ2-2
TGTGCCAGCAGCTTGAGCCTCTCGGCTAGCGGGAGGCCCCAATGGGGCGAGCAGTACTTC,CASSLSLSASGRPQWGEQYF,TRBV5-4,.,TRBD2,TRBJ2-7
TGTGCCAGCAGGCACTCTAGCGGGAGTCGAAAGTTGTCCCCCTCGAATGAGCAGTTCTTC,CASRHSSGSRKLSPSNEQFF,TRBV27,few,TRBD2,TRBJ2-1
TGTGCCAGCTCACCACCGTTAAACCGGGGCTACGAGCAGTACTTC,CASSPPLNRGYEQYF,TRBV18,.,.,TRBJ2-7
TGTGCCAGCAGTTATCGCGGGACCTACAATGAGCAGTTCTTC,CASSYRGTYNEQFF,TRBV28,.,.,TRBJ2-1
TGTGCCAGCAGCTCGACAGGGGGTCCCTACGAGCAGTACTTC,CASSSTGGPYEQYF,TRBV7-6,.,TRBD1,TRBJ2-7
TGTGCCAGCAGTTTAATTTCTAGCGGGAGGGCCGGGGAGCTGTTTTTT,CASSLISSGRAGELFF,TRBV28,.,TRBD2,TRBJ2-2
TGCAGCGTTGGACGCAGGGGAAAGGGGTATGGCTACACCTTC,CSVGRRGKGYGYTF,TRBV29-1,.,.,TRBJ1-2
TGTGCCAGCAGTTTATCGCAGGGGTGGTCCGAGCAGTACTTC,CASSLSQGWSEQYF,TRBV27,.,.,TRBJ2-7
TGTGCCAGAAGCTTAGTAAGTCTGCTGGGGGCAAACTATGGCTACACCTTC,CARSLVSLLGANYGYTF,TRBV7-5,.,.,TRBJ1-2
TGCGCCAGCAGCCCAGACAGCCAAGAGACCCAGTACTTC,CASSPDSQETQYF,TRBV4-1,.,.,TRBJ2-5
TGTGCCAGCAGTGGGGACTTCCCGTGGGCCGGGGAGCTGTTTTTT,CASSGDFPWAGELFF,TRBV2,.,.,TRBJ2-2
TGTGCCAGCAGCGGACCGACTAGCGCGACGCAGTACTTC,CASSGPTSATQYF,TRBV7-8,.,TRBD2,TRBJ2-7
TGTGCCAGTACCCCGGCTAGCGGGAGTGTCCCTTCCGAGCAGTACTTC,CASTPASGSVPSEQYF,TRBV19,.,TRBD2,TRBJ2-7
TGTGCCAGCATTCTCGGTCCCCTAGCGGGACTAGTCTCCGAGCAGTACTTC,CASILGPLAGLVSEQYF,TRBV28,.,TRBD2,TRBJ2-7
TGTGCCAGTGCCCAAGGTGAGGTGGGGGGCACTGAAGCTTTCTTT,CASAQGEVGGTEAFF,TRBV13,.,.,TRBJ1-1